This T cell receptor (beta chain) is drawn from a study of cytomegalovirus exposure and HLA in healthy donors. Primers: 60 Vbeta forward and 13 Jbeta reverse. Generated by immunoSEQ multiplex PCR, the TCRdb table keeps only in-frame clones and is missing some. The sample holds roughly 150,000 clones, about 75% seen once. Trimming removed 6 bases from V and 7 bases from J, with 16 bases in between. There are 14 residues in the CDR3. CDR1 and CDR2 from the germline V gene are ENHRY and SYGVKD. This receptor was obtained from a woman in her twenties or thirties in good health and CMV-seronegative. Sequencing input: PBMCs. This sequence joins TRBV10-3 and TRBJ2-1, with a possible D match to TRBD2 (5 bases). This CDR3 reads CAIRDSHTANEQFF. As DNA, the CDR3 is TGTGCCATCAGGGACTCACACACCGCTAATGAGCAGTTCTTC.